The present T cell receptor beta chain was sequenced within a study of cytomegalovirus exposure and HLA in healthy donors. Findings and caveats of the study: Earlier analysis found most TCR beta V segments productive about 90% or about 30% of the time. Common viral pathogens were later found to be apparently linked to several of the most significant clusters. Analyses of presence and absence presupposed an approximately uniform sequencing depth across donors.

Primers: 60 Vbeta forward and 13 Jbeta reverse. Method: immunoSEQ multiplex PCR; TCRdb's copy keeps in-frame clones and lacks some. The table records tens of thousands of clones, 70% to 75% of them present only once. This CDR3 has 14 residues. The germline gives CDR1 SGHVS, CDR2 FNYEAQ. Trimming cost V 7 bases and J 8 bases, with 18 bases left between them. The donors comprised healthy bone marrow donors. As concerns this clone: The antigen is not known.

V usage is TRBV7-6 and J usage is TRBJ2-1, with a possible D match to TRBD1 (6 bases). The receptor was derived from a man aged 40-50 years in good health and CMV-seropositive. The sequenced sample consisted of PBMCs. CDR3 residues: CASTPMAGDDEQFF. CDR3 nucleotide sequence: TGTGCCAGCACCCCTATGGCAGGGGACGATGAGCAGTTCTTC.